This record concerns one T cell receptor (beta chain) sequence. Antigen unknown. These data come from a study of shared clonotypes between healthy human individuals. V gave up 3 bases and J gave up 4 bases, with 9 bases separating them. Germline V gives CDR1 ENHRY, CDR2 SYGVKD. The CDR3 has 13 residues. The study's findings and limits: Estimated richness was generally greater in naive than memory subsets.

Sorted-subset replicate PCRs used approximately 180 ng of genomic DNA. This amount corresponded to some 30,000 T cell genomes. Here immunoSEQ multiplex PCR was the method, and the copy in TCRdb shows in-frame clones only, minus some. The repertoire holds more than 2,000,000 clones, more than 90% seen once, with around 0.14% in the top ten. This chain uses TRBV10-3 with TRBJ1-2; no firm D call. This receptor was identified in a man aged 18 to 29 in good health. Material: naive CD4+ T cells sorted from blood. Subset specified: CD45RA+ positively selected. CDR3 sequence reads: CAISDDPGYGYTF. The CDR3 bases are TGTGCCATCAGTGACGACCCTGGCTATGGCTACACCTTC.